Included here is one T cell receptor (beta chain) sequence, with context. The data are from a study of blood T cell repertoires in COVID-19. Study-wide background: Sites in the United States, Italy and Spain provided acute and convalescent COVID-19 samples.

In the original analysis: Reference gene primer amplification in the assay estimated nucleated cell counts. Produced via immunoSEQ multiplex PCR; TCRdb's table is partial and in-frame only. The V and J calls and the clone size are those of that table, but D and trimming were determined from the DNA. The sample gives 200,000 to 250,000 clones, 80% to 90% of which show up once; 2.9% is in the top ten. This CDR3 spans 15 amino acids. V dropped 0 bases and J dropped 1 base, with 9 bases sitting between them. Germline V gene sequence: CDR1 LGHDT, CDR2 YNNKEL (reference sequence). Sequenced sample: peripheral blood. The genes are TRBV3-1 (or the pseudogene TRBV3-2) and TRBJ1-1; no firm D call. This TCR derives from a man aged 45-60 years who had recovered from COVID-19. CDR3: CASSQDFISNTEAFF. The CDR3 coding sequence is TGTGCCAGCAGCCAAGATTTTATCTCGAACACTGAAGCTTTCTTT.